Following are 16 T cell receptor delta chains from one sample sequenced in a study of γδ T cells in repeated Plasmodium falciparum infection. Bulk repertoires came from Vgamma9/Vdelta2+ or Vdelta2-negative gammadelta T cells flow-sorted from PBMC. TCRdb repeated clone calling on the multiplex PCR reads with CATT. The table has 40,000 to 55,000 delta-chain clones, 1.9% seen once. The sequenced sample was gamma-delta T cells from blood. These receptors were collected from a pool of human donors (malaria-infected and uninfected, not separated).

To note about this clone: A read error is the likely source, as a far larger clone sits one nucleotide away. Other DNA sequences of this sample code for an identical CDR3. The chain carries TRDV1 and TRDJ1; 9 bases line up with TRDD3. As TCRdb names no J gene, one was assigned here on the basis of a DNA match to germline. The CDR3 length is 26 residues. CDR1 and CDR2 (germline): TSWWSYY, QGS. The CDR3 region has the DNA TGTGCTCTTGGGGAAAGATTGCCCTACTTCCCACGACGTAACTGGGGGAACTCAAGGTACACTGATAAACTCATCTTT. Amino acid sequence: CALGERLPYFPRRNWGNSRYTDKLIF.

This clone was seen a handful of times. TCRdb lists the protein of a much larger clone for this DNA, which differs at residues 3 and 15, so this is likely a read error; the protein given here is translated from the DNA itself. The chain uses TRDV1 and TRDJ1; the D gene is possibly TRDD3 (5 bases). Looked up from germline, CDR1 is TSWWSYY and CDR2 is QGS. The CDR3 loop spans 28 amino acids. The CDR3 DNA reads as TGTGCTCATGGGGAACTCTCTCACGAGGCCCCCGTCCCAGGATGCGTTTACTGGCCTCCCGGTGTATCGATTAAACTCATCTTT. Its translation is CAHGELSHEAPVPGCVYWPPGVSIKLIF.

To note about this clone: Translating this DNA gives a protein that differs at residue 3 from the TCRdb one, which belongs to a much larger clone; a read error is likely, and the protein shown is this translation. The rearrangement links TRDV1 to TRDJ1; 10 bases align to TRDD3. TCRdb records no J gene; here it was assigned by comparing the DNA to germline. Germline-derived CDR1 and CDR2 are TSWWSYY and QGS. The CDR3 runs to 21 residues. The CDR3 region is CAFGELGWGSLYWGIRHKLIF. Here the CDR3 DNA reads TGTGCTTTTGGGGAACTGGGTTGGGGTTCCCTGTACTGGGGGATCCGGCATAAACTCATCTTT.

This clone was detected ten times or more. The TCRdb protein, from a much larger clone, departs from this DNA's translation at residue 10, likely by read error; the protein shown derives from the DNA. This rearrangement joins TRDV3 to TRDJ1, with TRDD2 matching 7 bases. CDR1 is TVYSNPD, CDR2 GDNSRS, per germline (reference sequence). CDR3 length equals 18 residues. The J segment lost 0 bases and the V segment lost 3 bases, leaving 19 bases of the junction unmatched. In DNA form, the CDR3 reads TGTGCCTTGAATTTTCCTACGTGGTGGAGGGCGTACACCGATAAACTCATCTTT. This translates into CALNFPTWWRAYTDKLIF. Complete variable domain (other parts from reference TRDV3 and TRDJ1): CDKVTQSSPDQTVASGSEVVLLCTYDTVYSNPDLFWYRIRPDYSFQFVFYGDNSRSEGADFTQGRFSVKHILTQKAFHLVISPVRTEDSATYYCALNFPTWWRAYTDKLIFGKGTRVTVEP.

A note on this clone: The protein in TCRdb stems from a much larger clone and differs at residues 4 and 13 from this DNA's translation, likely a read error; here the protein is translated from the DNA. V and J are TRDV3 and TRDJ1, with 10 bases fitting TRDD3. V shed 3 bases and J 2 bases; nucleotides not matched to a gene: 27. CDR1 and CDR2 (germline): TVYSNPD, GDNSRS (reference sequence). The CDR3 covers 21 residues. CDR3 sequence (DNA): TGTGCCTTCTCGCGGGGCCTTCCCCGAAACTGGGGGATGGTAGCGACCGATAAACTCATCTTT. This gives the protein CAFSRGLPRNWGMVATDKLIF.

This clone was picked up many times. Given a far larger clone just one base away, this is likely a sequencing read error. At the DNA level, this CDR3 is encoded by other sequences in the same sample as well. The J gene is TRDJ2, the V gene TRDV1; TRDD3 aligns across 12 bases. CDR3 length: 23 amino acids. CDR1 TSWWSYY and CDR2 QGS come from the germline V gene. The chain's CDR3 is CALGEPAYWGIPVLIALTAQLFF. Written as DNA, the CDR3 is TGTGCCCTTGGGGAACCGGCGTACTGGGGGATACCTGTGTTGATAGCTTTGACAGCACAACTCTTCTTT.

Judged by abundance, this clone is medium-sized. This is likely an artifact of a read error, given a far larger clone one base away. This chain links TRDV2 with TRDJ3; 9 nucleotides line up with TRDD3. The CDR3 covers 18 residues. From germline, CDR1 is GEAIGNYY and CDR2 EKD. CDR3 DNA sequence: TGTGCCTGTGACCAACTGGGGGACACCTCCTGGGACACCCGACAGACGTTTTTC. It specifies CACDQLGDTSWDTRQTFF.

This clone has a handful of counts. This probably arose from a read error, given a far larger clone one base away. The sample holds other DNA sequences that translate to the same CDR3. V and J are TRDV1 and TRDJ1; 8 bases are shared with TRDD3. TCRdb is silent on the J gene; assignment here came from matching the DNA to germline. The CDR3 loop spans 26 amino acids. CDR1 TSWWSYY and CDR2 QGS come from the germline V gene. The CDR3 region has the DNA TGTGCCCTTGGGGAACCGTATATCCTACTTTCCGTACTGGGGGCCCCTGGGTGGGGATACACCGATAAACTCATCTTT. This gives the protein CALGEPYILLSVLGAPGWGYTDKLIF.

Comment on this clone: A far larger clone is just one base off, so this is likely a read error. The sample has other DNA sequences that encode this CDR3 too. The V segment is TRDV2, and no J call was made; TRDD3 is the table's D call, not checked against the DNA. The CDR3 runs to 15 residues. CDR1 and CDR2 (germline): GEAIGNYY, EKD. CDR3 nucleotide sequence: TGTGCCTGTGACACCTTGGGGGATAGGAAGGATAAGCTCATCTTT. Protein sequence: CACDTLGDRKDKLIF.

In this sample, this clone turned up many times. A far larger clone lies a single base away; this is likely a read error. Other DNA sequences in the same sample also yield this CDR3. The rearrangement links TRAV38-2/DV8 to TRDJ1, with 8 bases identical to TRDD3. TCRdb records no J gene; here it was assigned by comparing the DNA to germline. CDR1 is TSESDYY and CDR2 is QEAYKQQN in the germline V gene. This CDR3 is built from 23 residues. CDR3 coding DNA: TGTGCTTACAGGAGCCGCCGACCCCAAACCGCCCGGGGATACACCGAGTACACCGATAAACTCATCTTT. Its translation is CAYRSRRPQTARGYTEYTDKLIF.

This clone has a count of ten or more. A single base is all that separates this from a far larger clone, so a read error is likely. Other DNA sequences in the sample encode the same CDR3. A V gene of TRAV38-2/DV8 was called, but no J gene was assigned; the D segment call TRDD3 is taken from the table without a DNA check. This CDR3 comprises 19 residues. The germline CDR1 and CDR2 sequences are TSESDYY and QEAYKQQN. The CDR3 DNA sequence: TGTGCTTATAGGAGCGGGCTGGGGGATACCTTTTCGTACACCGATAAGCTCATCTTT. This sequence encodes CAYRSGLGDTFSYTDKLIF.

Regarding this clone: This DNA's translation and the protein TCRdb lists, from a much larger clone, do not match at residue 8, likely due to a read error; the protein shown is translated from the DNA. The chain uses TRDV3 and TRDJ1; TRDD3 aligns across 8 bases. The J gene was not available in TCRdb and was assigned here by matching the DNA to germline segments. Looked up from germline, CDR1 is TVYSNPD and CDR2 is GDNSRS (reference sequence). This CDR3 is 19 amino acids long. J lost 0 bases, V lost 3 bases, and 21 bases had no gene match. In DNA form, the CDR3 reads TGTGCCTTCGAACCTACTACGGATTGTGGGGGATCCTACACCGATAAACTCATCTTT. It codes for CAFEPTTDCGGSYTDKLIF.

This clone was found many times. The protein recorded in TCRdb matches a much larger clone and deviates from this DNA's translation at residue 11, suggesting a read error; the protein here is obtained by translating the DNA. The chain combines TRDV2 with TRDJ1; 11 bases are shared with TRDD3. The J gene comes from matching the DNA to germline here; TCRdb lacks it. CDR1 and CDR2 (germline): GEAIGNYY, EKD. The CDR3 covers 17 residues. Trimming took 3 bases from V and 1 from J; bases not matched to a gene: 9. CDR3 amino acids: CACDSLLGDKSTDKLIF. Written as DNA, the CDR3 is TGTGCCTGTGACTCCTTACTGGGGGATAAGAGCACCGATAAACTCATCTTT.

This clone has at least ten counts. A much larger clone is a single base away; this may be a read error. Other nucleotide sequences in the sample specify the same CDR3. The rearrangement links TRDV1 to TRDJ1; TRDD3 matches at 8 bases. TCRdb leaves out the J gene; it was filled in here by matching the DNA to germline. Unmatched junction bases numbered 28, after V lost 3 bases and J lost 4 bases. The CDR3 spans 22 residues. Germline CDR1 is TSWWSYY and CDR2 is QGS. The CDR3 spells CALGELPVYREYWGPTLDKLIF. CDR3 coding DNA: TGTGCTCTTGGGGAGCTACCGGTCTACCGCGAGTACTGGGGGCCAACCCTCGATAAACTCATCTTT.

This clone came up a few times. A read error likely explains this, since a far larger clone differs by one base. Other DNA sequences in the same sample also yield this CDR3. The J gene is TRDJ1, the V gene TRDV3, with D perhaps matching TRDD3 (6 bases). No J segment appears in TCRdb, so it was assigned here by matching the sequence to germline. The V end was cut by 5 bases, the J end by 0 bases, with 22 bases between. In germline, CDR1 is TVYSNPD, CDR2 GDNSRS (reference sequence). The CDR3 is made up of 16 amino acids. The CDR3, as DNA: TGTGCCCAGGTCCGGCTTGGGGATGGATACACCGATAAACTCATCTTT. This encodes CAQVRLGDGYTDKLIF.

This clone was detected a few times. Translating this DNA gives a protein that differs at residue 19 from the TCRdb one, which belongs to a much larger clone; a read error is likely, and the protein shown is this translation. The chain is built from TRDV3 and TRDJ1, with 9 bases lining up with TRDD3. No J gene is reported in TCRdb; it was inferred here by comparing the DNA with germline. The CDR3 consists of 24 residues. Germline V gene lookup returns CDR1 TVYSNPD and CDR2 GDNSRS (reference sequence). V was pared by 0 bases and J by 3 bases, with 35 bases of the junction left unmatched. CDR3 sequence: CAFRRRVSLSLQMRGILYADKLIF. The CDR3 bases are TGTGCCTTTAGGAGGAGGGTCAGCCTATCCCTCCAGATGAGGGGGATACTCTACGCCGATAAACTCATCTTT.